This T cell receptor beta chain originates from a study of post-analysis software for immune sequencing data. Per germline, CDR1 SEHNR and CDR2 FQNEAQ (reference sequence). The V gene end was trimmed by 5 bases and the J gene end by 6 bases; junction bases not matched to a gene: 12. CDR3 length equals 16 residues. Prepared TCR beta cDNA libraries contained unique molecular identifiers. Each batch of about 0.9 to 10 million T cells produced roughly 500,000 cDNA molecules. TCRdb reprocessed the PCR reads via MiXCR and lists one record per CDR3 protein. The sample holds about 540,000 distinct CDR3 sequences, roughly 34% seen once. Points on this clonotype: Its target is not known.

Study-level points and caveats: Patients showed TRBV5-6, TRBV5-1 and TRBV20-1 among four to six TRBV segments more frequent than in controls. Those with multiple sclerosis, the patient group, showed significantly lower normalized Chao1 diversity than controls.

Sequencing input: blood. This TCR came from a girl under 18 with multiple sclerosis. V usage is TRBV7-9 and J usage is TRBJ1-5; TRBD1 matches at 8 bases. The CDR3, as DNA: TGTGCCAGCAGCCCCCAAGGACAGGGTTTCCGTCAGCCCCAGCATTTT. This translates into CASSPQGQGFRQPQHF.